The present TCR beta chain was sequenced within a study of shared clonotypes between healthy human individuals. Background on the study: Per-donor plates numbered three CD4 naive, three CD4 memory, two CD8 naive and one CD8 memory.

The CDR3 runs 12 residues. Germline V gene sequence: CDR1 SNHLY, CDR2 FYNNEI. Participating donors were healthy, HIV-negative adults free of recent acute infections or vaccinations. Repertoires were generated with immunoSEQ multiplex PCR, while TCRdb's copy carries only in-frame clones and drops some. The sample carries nearly 1,000,000 clones, around 80% recorded once. The sample was memory CD4+ T cells sorted from blood. Subset described: CD45RA-negative fraction. The clonotype was recovered from a man between 18 and 29 years old in good health. J is TRBJ2-5 and V is TRBV2; D is unclear. The J call may be in error: the DNA end matches TRBJ2-7 better. The CDR3 is CASKDDSYEQYF. In nucleotides, the CDR3 is TGTGCCAGCAAGGATGACTCCTACGAGCAGTACTTC.